This T cell receptor (beta chain) comes out of a study of shared clonotypes between healthy human individuals. Study-wide findings and caveats: Non-shared clonotypes had lower generation probabilities than clonotypes shared by all four sorted-subset donors. In general, naive subsets displayed greater estimated richness than memory subsets did.

Germline CDR1 SEHNR, CDR2 FQNEAQ (reference sequence). Trimming shortened V by 7 bases and J by 5 bases, and 11 bases separated the two germline ends. This CDR3 comprises 12 residues. Profiled with immunoSEQ multiplex PCR; TCRdb holds only in-frame clones, not every one. The table lists roughly 720,000 clones, 90% of them singletons. As regards this clone: The target antigen is unknown.

The chain recombines TRBV7-9 with TRBJ2-5, with D possibly called TRBD1 or TRBD2 (6 bases each). The sample consisted of memory CD8+ T cells from PBMCs. Subset given: CD45RO+ cells pooled with CCR7-negative TemRA cells. The clonotype originates from a young man in good health. Some clones in this sample may be carry-over from other donors' samples. The CDR3 is CASKGGAETQYF. CDR3 nucleotide sequence: TGTGCCAGCAAGGGGGGTGCGGAGACCCAGTACTTC.